The sequence of this TCR beta chain was determined in a study of shared clonotypes between healthy human individuals. Per the germline V gene, CDR1 is MNHEY and CDR2 is SMNVEV (reference sequence). V dropped 7 bases and J dropped 8 bases, with 20 bases sitting between them. This CDR3 spans 14 amino acids. This clone was detected only a few times. Its antigen is unidentified. Points from the study as a whole: Of the naive CD4 clonotypes, 4% to 5% were shared across several donors. It was anticipated that sequencing depth would influence how many clonotypes donors shared.

The method was immunoSEQ multiplex PCR; TCRdb's version includes in-frame clones alone and lacks a portion of them. The profile shows about 2.4 million clones, approximately 92% of them singletons. Sequenced input: naive CD4+ T cells sorted from blood. Subset defined: CD45RA+ positively selected. The clonotype originates from a young man in good health. V usage is TRBV27 and J usage is TRBJ1-2; TRBD1 is a possible D gene (5 bases). The DNA of the CDR3 is TGTGCCAGCATTTCAATGAAAAGGGGAGGAGGCTACACCTTC. It encodes CASISMKRGGGYTF.